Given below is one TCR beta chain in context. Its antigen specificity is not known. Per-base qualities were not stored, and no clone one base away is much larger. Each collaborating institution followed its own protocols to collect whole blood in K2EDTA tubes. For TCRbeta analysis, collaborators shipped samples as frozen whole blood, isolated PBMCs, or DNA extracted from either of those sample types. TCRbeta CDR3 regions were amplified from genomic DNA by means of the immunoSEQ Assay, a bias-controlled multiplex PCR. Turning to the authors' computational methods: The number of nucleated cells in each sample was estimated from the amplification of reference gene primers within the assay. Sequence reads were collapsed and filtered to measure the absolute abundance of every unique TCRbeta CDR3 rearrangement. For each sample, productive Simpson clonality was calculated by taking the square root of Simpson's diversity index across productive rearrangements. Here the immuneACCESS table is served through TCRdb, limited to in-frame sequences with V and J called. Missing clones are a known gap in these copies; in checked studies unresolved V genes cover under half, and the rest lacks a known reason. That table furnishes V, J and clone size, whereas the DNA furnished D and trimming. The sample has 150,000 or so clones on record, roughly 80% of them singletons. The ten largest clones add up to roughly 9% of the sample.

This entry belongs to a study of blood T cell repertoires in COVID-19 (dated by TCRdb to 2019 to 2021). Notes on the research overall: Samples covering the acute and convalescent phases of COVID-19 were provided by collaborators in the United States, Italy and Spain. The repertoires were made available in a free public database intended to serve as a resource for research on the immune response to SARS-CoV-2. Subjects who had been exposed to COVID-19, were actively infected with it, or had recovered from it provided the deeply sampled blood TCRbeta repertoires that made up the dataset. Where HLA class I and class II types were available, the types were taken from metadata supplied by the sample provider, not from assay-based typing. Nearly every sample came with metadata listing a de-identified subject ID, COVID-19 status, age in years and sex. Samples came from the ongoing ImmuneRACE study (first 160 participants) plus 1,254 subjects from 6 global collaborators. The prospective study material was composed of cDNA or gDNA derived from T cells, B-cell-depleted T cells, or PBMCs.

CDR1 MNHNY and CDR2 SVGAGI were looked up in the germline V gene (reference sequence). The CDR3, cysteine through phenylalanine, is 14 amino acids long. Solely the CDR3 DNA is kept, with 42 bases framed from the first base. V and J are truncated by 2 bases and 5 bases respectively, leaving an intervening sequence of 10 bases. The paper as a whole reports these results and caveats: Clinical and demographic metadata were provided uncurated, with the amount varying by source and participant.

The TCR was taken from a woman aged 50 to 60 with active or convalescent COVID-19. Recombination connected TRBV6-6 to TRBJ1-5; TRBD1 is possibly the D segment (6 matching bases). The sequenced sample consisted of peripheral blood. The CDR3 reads CASSYGYRDQPQHF. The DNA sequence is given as TGTGCCAGCAGTTACGGGTACAGGGATCAGCCCCAGCATTTT.